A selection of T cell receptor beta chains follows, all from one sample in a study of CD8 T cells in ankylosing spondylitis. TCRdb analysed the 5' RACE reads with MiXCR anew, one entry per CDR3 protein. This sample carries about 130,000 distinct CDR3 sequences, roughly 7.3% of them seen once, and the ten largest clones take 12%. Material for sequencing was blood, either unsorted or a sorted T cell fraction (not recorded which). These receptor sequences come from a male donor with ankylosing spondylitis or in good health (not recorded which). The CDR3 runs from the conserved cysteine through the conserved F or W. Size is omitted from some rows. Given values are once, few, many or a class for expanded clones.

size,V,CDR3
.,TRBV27,CASSQTPTDGYTF
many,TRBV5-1,CASTLAGEPPLHF
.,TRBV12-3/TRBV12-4,CASSESRGSTQYF
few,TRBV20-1,CCGEQAGGRLWNEQFF
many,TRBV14,CASSQRLRWGQGSYEQYF
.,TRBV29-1,CSVSGIWHEAFF
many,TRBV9,CASSEGGRYKETQYF
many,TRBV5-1,CASSSGANVLTF
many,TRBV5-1,CASSLVYTSTDTQYF
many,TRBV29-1,CSADTREGNDRYSGNTIYF
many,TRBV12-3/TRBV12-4,CASSLAPTSSYEQYF
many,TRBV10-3,CAITAGQGIGYGYTF
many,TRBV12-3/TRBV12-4,CASSLPGQNTEAFF
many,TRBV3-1,CASGLSGGYTF
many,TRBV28,CASRKTSPGELFF
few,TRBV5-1,CASSLRERPSTDTQYF
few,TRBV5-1,CASSVGRDRMNTEAFF
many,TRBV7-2,CASSLAPGLNTGELFF
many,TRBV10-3,CAILPSGEPTDTQYF
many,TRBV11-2,CASSFRGQGAGGNQPQHF
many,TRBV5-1,CASSIDREGSEAFF
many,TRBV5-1,CASSLVGAILETQYF
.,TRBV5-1,CASSHIPGQGISETQYF
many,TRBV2,CASTVGYEQYF
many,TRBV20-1,CSAREGPNYTF
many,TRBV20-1,CSAGRLDGRTYNEQFF
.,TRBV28,CASSLKGVEAFF
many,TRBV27,CASSLSIDSLPGEQYF
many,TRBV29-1,CSVIARDPYEQYF
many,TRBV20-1,CSARARQGGPDTQYF
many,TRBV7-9,CASSLRAGADTQYF
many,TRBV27,CASSPYRATSGYNEQFF
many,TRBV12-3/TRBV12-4,CASSSGGKGYGYTF
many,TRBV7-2,CASSLSLAVGTDTQYF
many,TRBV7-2,CASRFGGKNIQYF
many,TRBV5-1,CASSFDSYEQYF
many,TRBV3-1,CASSTGLVAEAFF
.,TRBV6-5,CASSYSWDRGRVGTEAFF
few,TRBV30,CAADDGLTYNEQFF
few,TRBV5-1,CASSLAASGEQYF
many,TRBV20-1,CSANPRSTGNEQFF
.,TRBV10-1,CASSVATGDIQETQYF
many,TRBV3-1,CASSQVALGTGELFF
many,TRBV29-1,CSVLADSYEQYF
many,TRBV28,CASSLLGSGASETQYF
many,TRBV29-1,CSVGIGGNGNTIYF
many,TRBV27,CASKRDPGANEKLFF
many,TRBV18,CASSPTGREPNEKLFF
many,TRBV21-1,CASSSGQGRVLDTF